The entry below gives a single TCR beta chain sequence along with its context. This clonotype has only a few counts. Its antigen is not yet known. No base quality values were provided; no much bigger clone lies one nucleotide off. The library came from PCR. The listed sequencing device is Illumina HiSeq 2500. To normalize quantification of the TCRbeta repertoire, the TCR libraries were built with molecular barcoding that relied on unique molecular identifiers. In TCRdb, the public reads were trimmed at Q25 with fastp and aligned with MiXCR, with productive beta chains retained. CDR3 protein sequences are deduplicated, and each keeps its most common genes and DNA. For this sample the table gives hundreds of thousands of distinct CDR3 sequences, of which 17% were detected only once. Around 45% of the sample lies in the top ten. The sample's treatment or condition label is to be understood as: allogeneic hematopoietic cell transplantation with graft depleted of TCRalphabeta T cells and CD19 B cells. The children who served as transplant recipients had been given grafts of TCRalphabeta/CD19-depleted allogeneic hematopoietic cells.

This entry belongs to a study of T-cell reconstitution after alpha-beta-depleted transplantation in children listed by TCRdb under 2016. Regarding the complete study: Using TCR repertoire profiling, the study followed T-cell immune reconstitution in a quantitative way in children after TCRalphabeta/CD19-depleted allogeneic hematopoietic cell transplantation. What the research found in general, with its limitations: Over the following months the frequencies of hyperexpanded clones went down, and after one year T-cell counts and TCRbeta diversity were mostly credited to newly produced T cells. In some patients, high TCRbeta diversity at day 60 was attributed to recipient T cells and intrathymic progenitors that had survived conditioning. The apparently early alphabetaT-cell count recovery about two months after transplant was reportedly dependent on only several hundred rapidly expanded clones derived from non-depleted graft cells.

This clonotype was obtained from a male patient aged 2 to 10 who had a stem cell transplant for acute lymphoblastic leukemia, so the T cells may come from the graft donor. Here the sequenced sample was PBMCs, mostly from graft donor cells, taken 360 days after TCRalphabeta/CD19-depleted stem cell transplant.

The nucleotide sequence reads as follows: TGCAGCGCCAGGGAGGTCGAAGAGACCCAGTACTTC. It translates as CSAREVEETQYF. The chain uses TRBV29-1 and TRBJ2-5; TRBD2 is perhaps the D gene, given 6 matching bases. Measured from the cysteine to the phenylalanine, the CDR3 is 12 residues long. Only CDR3 DNA remains: 36 bases, in frame from the first base. V is clipped by 7 bases and J by 3 bases, and the sequence between their germline boundaries is 12 bases long. CDR1 and CDR2, per the germline V gene, are SQVTM and ANQGSEA.